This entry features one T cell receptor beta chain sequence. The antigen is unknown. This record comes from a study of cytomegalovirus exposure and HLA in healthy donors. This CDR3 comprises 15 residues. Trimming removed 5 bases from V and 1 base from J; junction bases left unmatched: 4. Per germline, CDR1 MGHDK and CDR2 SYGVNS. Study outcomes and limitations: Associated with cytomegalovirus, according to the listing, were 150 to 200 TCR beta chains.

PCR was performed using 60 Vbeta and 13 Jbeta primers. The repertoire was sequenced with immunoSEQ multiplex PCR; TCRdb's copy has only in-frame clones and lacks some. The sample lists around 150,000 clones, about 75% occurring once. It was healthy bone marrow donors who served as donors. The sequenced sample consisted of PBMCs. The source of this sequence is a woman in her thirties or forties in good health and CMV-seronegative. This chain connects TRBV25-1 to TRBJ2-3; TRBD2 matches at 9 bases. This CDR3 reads CASSSPSGGTDTQYF. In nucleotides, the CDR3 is TGTGCCAGCAGTTCCCCTAGCGGGGGCACAGATACGCAGTATTTT.